This record concerns one T cell receptor beta chain sequence. Its antigen is unidentified. Sequence at one end of the junction differs from germline and may be a read error. Germline V gene data show CDR1 as MNHEY and CDR2 as SVGAGI. The CDR3 is 16 amino acids. Three rounds of nested PCR, following a modified ARM-PCR protocol, produced the TCRbeta library. TCRdb analysed the multiplex PCR reads with MiXCR anew, one entry per CDR3 protein. The repertoire holds about 67,000 distinct CDR3 sequences, with approximately 73% as singletons. The record originates from a study of tumor and adjacent non-tumor tissue in lung cancer. Study-level background: Aged about 30 to 76 years, patients included about 11 men and 4 or 5 women with stage I to III disease.

The template was RNA from unsorted bulk tissue. More than 3 cm separated this lung sample from the edge of the tumor. General study results and limits: Higher tumor TCR diversity was associated with shorter survival. Top 100 clones took a larger repertoire share in normal lung.

The specimen sequenced was distant non-tumor lung tissue. This chain uses TRBV6-5 with TRBJ1-1; D is possibly TRBD1 (6 bases). The clonotype originates from a man aged 60 to 75 with non-small cell lung cancer. CDR3 nucleotides: TGTGCCAGCAAAATTAGTAGCGGGACAAAGAACACTGAACCTTTCTTT. Translated: CASKISSGTKNTEPFF.